What follows are 30 T cell receptor beta chains derived from one specimen sequenced in a study of blood T cell repertoires in COVID-19. TCRdb's copy holds only in-frame clones and misses some; the assay was immunoSEQ multiplex PCR. The sample lists more than 95,000 clones; around 88% were seen once. Input material: peripheral blood. These receptors all stem from an elderly man with active or convalescent COVID-19.

The chain is built from TRBV6-2 or TRBV6-3 and TRBJ2-7; the match to TRBD2 covers 15 bases. Germline V gene sequence: CDR1 MNHEY, CDR2 SVGEGT. This CDR3 is 19 amino acids long. With V trimmed by 2 bases and J by 4 bases, 12 bases remained unmatched. CDR3 sequence: CASSYLGLAGGFPRYEQYF. The DNA of the CDR3 is TGTGCCAGCAGTTACCTGGGACTAGCGGGGGGCTTCCCCCGGTACGAGCAGTACTTC.

The rearrangement uses TRBV7-9 and TRBJ2-5, with TRBD2 matching 13 bases. Germline CDR1 SEHNR, CDR2 FQNEAQ (reference sequence). There are 17 residues in the CDR3. With 6 bases clipped from V and 5 bases from J, the junction kept 12 bases outside the gene matches. Here the CDR3 DNA reads TGTGCCAGCAGTTTTACCGGGACTAGCGGGGTCCGGGAGACCCAGTACTTC. Protein sequence: CASSFTGTSGVRETQYF.

This rearrangement joins TRBV11-2 to TRBJ1-5, with 8 bases fitting TRBD1. The germline V gene encodes CDR1 SGHAT and CDR2 FQNNGV. With 2 bases clipped from V and 4 bases from J, the junction kept 7 bases outside the gene matches. The CDR3 is 16 amino acids. In DNA form, the CDR3 reads TGTGCCAGCAGCTTATCCGGACAGGGCCTTAATCAGCCCCAGCATTTT. Its protein is CASSLSGQGLNQPQHF.

The rearrangement joins TRBV6-5 to TRBJ2-6; the D is unclear. Trimming cost V 6 bases and J 1 base, with 4 bases left between them. In germline, CDR1 is MNHEY, CDR2 SVGAGI. The CDR3 has 13 amino acids. The DNA of the CDR3 is TGTGCCAGCAGAACTTCTGGGGCCAACGTCCTGACTTTC. The encoded protein is CASRTSGANVLTF.

This chain links TRBV5-4 with TRBJ1-6; D may be TRBD1 (5 bases). Germline CDR1 and CDR2: SGHNT and YYREEE (reference sequence). The CDR3 contains 16 residues. Trimming removed 0 bases at V and 6 bases at J, with 13 bases between. The CDR3 region has the DNA TGTGCCAGCAGCTTGGTGGGGGGTGGAGGTAATTCACCCCTCCACTTT. Encoded protein: CASSLVGGGGNSPLHF.

The chain is built from TRBV3-1 (or the pseudogene TRBV3-2) and TRBJ2-2; 8 bases align to TRBD1. The CDR3 has 16 amino acids. CDR1 LGHDT and CDR2 YNNKEL come from the germline V gene (reference sequence). The ends lost 0 bases at V and 4 bases at J; junction bases unmatched: 4. The CDR3: CASSQDRTGPTGELFF. DNA for the CDR3: TGTGCCAGCAGCCAAGATCGGACAGGGCCCACCGGGGAGCTGTTTTTT.

The rearrangement uses TRBV13 and TRBJ2-7; tentative D call: TRBD1 (7 bases). V was clipped by 1 base and J by 6 bases, with 31 bases between them. This CDR3 has 20 residues. Per germline, CDR1 PRHDT and CDR2 FYEKMQ (reference sequence). CDR3 residues: CASSLAPRGAPGETLGEQYF. DNA for the CDR3: TGTGCCAGCAGCTTAGCCCCCAGGGGGGCCCCTGGGGAGACCCTGGGCGAGCAGTACTTC.

J is TRBJ2-1 and V is TRBV9, with D possibly matching TRBD2 (5 bases). This CDR3 region has 16 residues. The germline V gene has CDR1 SGDLS and CDR2 YYNGEE. Between the trimmed V and J ends, which lost 0 bases and 5 bases, there was a span of 15 bases. For the CDR3, the DNA is TGTGCCAGCAGCGTAGGGGTCGGAGGACTGAACAATGAGCAGTTCTTC. Its translation: CASSVGVGGLNNEQFF. The whole variable domain, filled in from reference TRBV9 and TRBJ2-1, reads DSGVTQTPKHLITATGQRVTLRCSPRSGDLSVYWYQQSLDQGLQFLIQYYNGEERAKGNILERFSAQQFPDLHSELNLSSLELGDSALYFCASSVGVGGLNNEQFFGPGTRLTVL.

V usage is TRBV6-5 and J usage is TRBJ1-5; D perhaps matches TRBD1 (5 bases). Looked up from germline, CDR1 is MNHEY and CDR2 is SVGAGI. This CDR3 is built from 14 residues. Trimming shortened V by 2 bases and J by 5 bases, and 10 bases separated the two germline ends. The CDR3 nucleotides read TGTGCCAGCAGTTACGTCAGGGAGGATCAGCCCCAGCATTTT. This translates into CASSYVREDQPQHF.

The chain uses TRBV7-2 and TRBJ2-7; 8 bases line up with TRBD1. Germline V gene sequence: CDR1 SGHTA, CDR2 FQGNSA. The CDR3 runs to 18 residues. V was clipped by 3 bases and J by 1 base; unmatched bases: 14. The CDR3 nucleotides read TGTGCCAGCAGCTTCCCGACATCAGGGGGCAGGGAATCCTACGAGCAGTACTTC. Amino acid sequence: CASSFPTSGGRESYEQYF.

This clone was seen only a few times. V usage is TRBV7-8 and J usage is TRBJ2-5, with 9 nucleotides matching TRBD1. Germline V gives CDR1 SGHVS, CDR2 FQNEAQ. This CDR3 comprises 16 residues. J lost 5 bases, V lost 1 base, and 8 bases had no gene match. The CDR3 spells CASSLVVTGGWETQYF. CDR3 DNA sequence: TGTGCCAGCAGCTTAGTCGTTACAGGGGGCTGGGAGACCCAGTACTTC.

The chain recombines TRBV28 with TRBJ1-5; the match to TRBD1 covers 7 bases. Trimming cost V 7 bases and J 2 bases; bases outside gene matches: 2. Germline CDR1 and CDR2: MDHEN and SYDVKM. The CDR3 is 13 amino acids. CDR3 loop: CASTDRGNQPQHF. In DNA form, the CDR3 reads TGTGCCAGCACCGACAGGGGCAATCAGCCCCAGCATTTT.

The V call is TRBV6-2 or TRBV6-3, the J call TRBJ1-1; D remains ambiguous. CDR1 MNHEY and CDR2 SVGEGT come from the germline V gene. Deletions cut 4 bases from V and 1 base from J, with 16 bases between. The length of the CDR3 is 16 residues. The CDR3, as DNA: TGTGCCAGCAGTTTCGACTCAGTAGTAGGGAACACTGAAGCTTTCTTT. Translation gives CASSFDSVVGNTEAFF.

The chain joins TRBV3-1 (or the pseudogene TRBV3-2) to TRBJ2-7; TRBD1 matches 10 bases. The germline V gene encodes CDR1 LGHDT and CDR2 YNNKEL (reference sequence). J lost 6 bases, V lost 2 bases, and 4 bases had no gene match. The CDR3 is made up of 14 amino acids. The CDR3 sequence is CASSQRGQGLEQYF. CDR3 nucleotide sequence: TGTGCCAGCAGCCAACGGGGACAGGGGCTCGAGCAGTACTTC.

The chain couples TRBV28 to TRBJ2-1, with 11 nucleotides matching TRBD2. Germline CDR1 and CDR2: MDHEN and SYDVKM. Trimming cost V 5 bases and J 8 bases; bases outside gene matches: 8. The CDR3 is 15 residues long. The CDR3 region is CASSMIAGGPYEQFF. The DNA of the CDR3 is TGTGCCAGCAGTATGATAGCGGGGGGGCCGTATGAGCAGTTCTTC.

This sequence joins TRBV7-9 and TRBJ1-2, with D uncertain. Germline assignment: CDR1 SEHNR and CDR2 FQNEAQ (reference sequence). This CDR3 spans 12 amino acids. The germline V and J ends were trimmed by 5 bases and 8 bases, with 12 bases remaining between them. The chain's CDR3 is CASSDYTAGYTF. As DNA, the CDR3 is TGTGCCAGCAGCGACTACACCGCGGGCTACACCTTC.

The genes are TRBV7-6 and TRBJ2-4; 7 bases align to TRBD1. Germline V gene lookup returns CDR1 SGHVS and CDR2 FNYEAQ. This CDR3 has 13 residues. Trimming took 5 bases from V and 6 from J; bases not matched to a gene: 4. CDR3 in amino acids: CASSPNRGNIQYF. CDR3 coding DNA: TGTGCCAGCAGCCCGAACAGGGGAAACATTCAGTACTTC.

V and J are TRBV29-1 and TRBJ1-4; the match to TRBD1 covers 8 bases. Germline-derived CDR1 and CDR2 are SQVTM and ANQGSEA. This CDR3 comprises 12 residues. J lost 5 bases, V lost 7 bases, and 3 bases had no gene match. Here the CDR3 reads CSARQGNEKLFF. The CDR3 DNA reads TGCAGCGCACGACAGGGGAATGAAAAACTGTTTTTT.

The chain links TRBV7-9 to TRBJ2-7; D is undetermined. The V and J ends lost 5 bases and 5 bases respectively, with 13 bases between them. This CDR3 contains 13 residues. CDR1 is SEHNR, CDR2 FQNEAQ, per germline (reference sequence). The CDR3 region is CASSPNGLDEQYF. The CDR3 bases are TGTGCCAGCAGCCCGAACGGCCTAGACGAGCAGTACTTC.

This sequence joins TRBV11-2 and TRBJ1-1; no definite D call. Germline V gene sequence: CDR1 SGHAT, CDR2 FQNNGV. Trimming stripped 1 base from V and 3 bases from J, with 6 bases between. The CDR3 sequence is 13 residues long. CDR3 sequence (DNA): TGTGCCAGCAGCTTAGGAACAGACACTGAAGCTTTCTTT. Translated: CASSLGTDTEAFF.

This clone has just a few counts. Additional DNA sequences in this sample encode the identical CDR3. This chain links TRBV10-3 with TRBJ1-1; D not resolved. V was pared by 10 bases and J by 3 bases, with 6 bases between. This CDR3 is 10 amino acids long. The germline CDR1 and CDR2 sequences are ENHRY and SYGVKD. CDR3 sequence (DNA): TGTGCCACCCGTGACACTGAAGCTTTCTTT. This codes for CATRDTEAFF.

The V call is TRBV19, the J call TRBJ1-5, with TRBD1 identical over 7 bases. Germline V lookup: CDR1 LNHDA, CDR2 SQIVND (reference sequence). The CDR3 contains 14 residues. Trimming removed 6 bases from V and 3 bases from J; junction bases left unmatched: 5. CDR3 residues: CASRLTGNNQPQHF. The CDR3 region has the DNA TGTGCCAGTAGACTGACAGGGAACAATCAGCCCCAGCATTTT.

J is TRBJ2-5 and V is TRBV7-2, with 8 bases identical to TRBD2. CDR3 length: 16 residues. With V trimmed by 4 bases and J by 2 bases, 9 bases remained unmatched. In germline, CDR1 is SGHTA, CDR2 FQGNSA. Here the CDR3 DNA reads TGTGCCAGCAGCTCGTCTTTTGCGGGGGGTCAAGAGACCCAGTACTTC. Its translation is CASSSSFAGGQETQYF.

This chain joins TRBV6-2 or TRBV6-3 and TRBJ1-6, with 8 bases lining up with TRBD1. Looked up from germline, CDR1 is MNHEY and CDR2 is SVGEGT. The V gene end was trimmed by 5 bases and the J gene end by 14 bases; junction bases not matched to a gene: 5. The CDR3 totals 12 residues. CDR3 in DNA: TGTGCCAGCAGTGGACAGGGCTTCACCCTCCACTTT. Protein: CASSGQGFTLHF.

The chain carries TRBV11-1 and TRBJ2-1; D might be TRBD1 (5 bases). V shed 2 bases and J shed 10 bases, with 18 bases lying between them. Germline V CDR1 and CDR2: SGHAT, FQDESV (reference sequence). This CDR3 has 15 amino acids. The chain's CDR3 is CASSLTQTALGEQFF. As DNA, the CDR3 is TGTGCCAGCAGCTTAACACAGACAGCCCTTGGGGAGCAGTTCTTC.

V gene TRBV15 combines with J gene TRBJ2-1, with D uncertain. V was pared by 1 base and J by 5 bases, with 6 bases between. CDR3 length: 13 amino acids. Germline V gene lookup returns CDR1 LNHNV and CDR2 YYDKDF (reference sequence). In nucleotides, the CDR3 is TGTGCCACCAGCAGAGGGGCGAACAATGAGCAGTTCTTC. It translates to CATSRGANNEQFF. The entire variable domain, with the rest obtained from reference TRBV15 and TRBJ2-1, is as follows: DAMVIQNPRYQVTQFGKPVTLSCSQTLNHNVMYWYQQKSSQAPKLLFHYYDKDFNNEADTPDNFQSRRPNTSFCFLDIRSPGLGDTAMYLCATSRGANNEQFFGPGTRLTVL.

This chain uses TRBV7-6 with TRBJ2-5, with D hard to call. The ends were cut back, 2 bases at V and 4 bases at J, with 8 bases in the middle. The CDR3 length is 13 residues. Germline CDR1 is SGHVS and CDR2 is FNYEAQ. This chain's CDR3 is CASSLSTGETQYF. CDR3 sequence (DNA): TGTGCCAGCAGCTTATCGACTGGAGAGACCCAGTACTTC.

As to this clone: Germline and junction disagree at one end, which may indicate a read error. The chain joins TRBV7-7 to TRBJ2-2; D perhaps matches TRBD2 (6 bases). Germline V gene sequence: CDR1 SSHAT, CDR2 FNYEAQ (reference sequence). The CDR3 spans 15 residues. The CDR3 DNA is TGTGCTAGCAGCCCCGGACTAACGAACACCGGGGAGCTGTTTTTT. Translation gives CASSPGLTNTGELFF.

The chain employs TRBV5-5 and TRBJ1-2; TRBD1 might be the D (6 bases). With 0 bases removed from V and 4 bases from J, the gap between germline ends came to 13 bases. The germline V gene encodes CDR1 SGHKS and CDR2 YYEKEE (reference sequence). CDR3 length equals 15 residues. In DNA form, the CDR3 reads TGTGCCAGCAGCTTGGAGGCAGGGGATAGCTATGGCTACACCTTC. It is translated as CASSLEAGDSYGYTF.

The chain carries TRBV2 and TRBJ2-7; no firm D call. Deletions cut 3 bases from V and 3 bases from J, with 3 bases between. Germline CDR1 is SNHLY and CDR2 is FYNNEI. CDR3 length equals 11 residues. CDR3 in DNA: TGTGCCAGCAGTGACGGCTACGAGCAGTACTTC. Its protein product is CASSDGYEQYF.